These T cell receptor beta chains were read from a single sample in a study of blood T cell repertoires in COVID-19. The assay was immunoSEQ multiplex PCR, and TCRdb's table has in-frame clones only and misses some. This sample has roughly 66,000 clones, with roughly nine tenths found just once. Sequencing was carried out using peripheral blood. These receptors came from a human donor in a cohort sampled during active COVID-19. Both conserved end residues are trimmed from each CDR3.

J gene,V gene,CDR3 protein
TRBJ2-5,TRBV4-2,ASSPLGSSTGTQY
TRBJ2-7,TRBV3-1/TRBV3-2,ASSQDSRLAGVQQY
TRBJ2-2,TRBV7-9,ASSFRLAGGNTGELF
TRBJ1-1,TRBV11-2,ASSLGDRGRVMTEAF
TRBJ1-5,TRBV4-1,ASSQTGTGGNQPQH
TRBJ2-2,TRBV15,ATSRGGTGELF
TRBJ2-1,TRBV7-3,ASSLATGAGGEQF
TRBJ1-1,TRBV7-2,ASSLDFRALEKAF
TRBJ1-2,TRBV4-3,ASSQAGAGEGGYT
TRBJ1-2,TRBV29-1,SVEDSEGGYYGYT
TRBJ2-7,TRBV28,ASSSRVNEQY
TRBJ2-5,TRBV7-9,ASSPRTSGGWETQY
TRBJ1-1,TRBV7-2,ASSLGRGNTEAF
TRBJ2-5,TRBV5-6,ASSSGLIQETQY
TRBJ2-3,TRBV5-1,ASSGRAGDTDTQY
TRBJ1-1,TRBV27,ASSSPGKGNTEAF
TRBJ2-2,TRBV5-4,ASSLGAGGDTGELF
TRBJ2-5,TRBV25-1,ASTDYEETQY
TRBJ1-3,TRBV6-5,ASSNQGYSGNTIY
TRBJ2-5,TRBV7-3,ASSLRVQETQY
TRBJ1-3,TRBV4-3,ASSRGTGRSGNTIY
TRBJ1-4,TRBV12-3/TRBV12-4,ASSLAEEKLF
TRBJ2-5,TRBV19,ASSIDGTSGRWGVQETQY
TRBJ2-7,TRBV19,ASKRETGVGEQY
TRBJ1-1,TRBV10-1,ASSERGGGTEAF
TRBJ2-1,TRBV6-5,ASSYVRTAYNEQF
TRBJ1-1,TRBV6-5,ASSYSGRGQEAF
TRBJ2-3,TRBV18,ASSPGPDTQY
TRBJ2-7,TRBV29-1,SVEGQGGSYEQY
TRBJ2-3,TRBV9,ASSGMGARTDTQY